A single sample gave rise to the 32 T cell receptor beta chains below, sequenced in a study of cytomegalovirus exposure and HLA in healthy donors (TCRdb year 2017). Library preparation was by the immunoSEQ multiplex PCR assay. The multiplex PCR relied on a mix of 60 forward primers for TCR Vbeta segments and 13 reverse primers for TCR Jbeta segments. Imported from immuneACCESS, the table was reduced by TCRdb to in-frame sequences with V and J called. These copies leave out some clones; in studies compared against another copy, an unresolved V gene accounts for under half, and the cause of the remainder is not known. The sample yields roughly 110,000 clones; 71% were counted once. The top ten clones comprise 2.5% to 3.5% of the sample. Sequencing was done on a sample of PBMCs. These receptors originate from a female donor in good health and CMV-seronegative.

In this sample, this clone turned up once. In DNA form, the CDR3 reads TGTGCCAGCAGTTTATCGTCGCATGGACAGGGAATTCCGACTAATGAAAAACTGTTTTTT. The encoded protein is CASSLSSHGQGIPTNEKLFF. The rearrangement joins TRBV27 to TRBJ1-4, with 8 nucleotides matching TRBD1. J lost 2 bases, V lost 0 bases, and 14 bases had no gene match. CDR1 and CDR2 (germline): MNHEY, SMNVEV (reference sequence). CDR3 length: 20 residues.

This clone was counted between two and nine times. V and J are TRBV11-1 and TRBJ2-7, with no clear D. Germline CDR1 is SGHAT and CDR2 is FQDESV (reference sequence). Trimming cost V 6 bases and J 0 bases, with 6 bases left between them. This CDR3 is built from 12 residues. The CDR3 DNA reads as TGTGCCAGCAGTCTTTCCTCCTACGAGCAGTACTTC. It is translated as CASSLSSYEQYF.

V is TRBV10-3 and J is TRBJ2-7; TRBD1 matches at 8 bases. CDR1 and CDR2 from the germline V gene are ENHRY and SYGVKD. Trimming cost V 5 bases and J 3 bases; bases outside gene matches: 6. This CDR3 spans 14 amino acids. CDR3 nucleotides: TGTGCCATCAGTTCAGGACAGGGTCTCTACGAGCAGTACTTC. This codes for CAISSGQGLYEQYF.

The rearrangement joins TRBV2 to TRBJ2-5; perhaps TRBD1 as D (6 bases). The CDR3 loop spans 14 amino acids. Trimming removed 4 bases from V and 7 bases from J, with 16 bases in between. Germline V gene lookup returns CDR1 SNHLY and CDR2 FYNNEI. The CDR3 sequence: CASSGGRGERTQYF. CDR3 in DNA: TGTGCCAGCAGTGGGGGGCGAGGGGAGCGGACCCAGTACTTC.

The sample holds one count of this clone. The chain is built from TRBV7-9 and TRBJ1-5, with a possible D match to TRBD1 (5 bases). Trimming stripped 10 bases from V and 12 bases from J, with 28 bases between. CDR1 and CDR2 (germline): SEHNR, FQNEAQ (reference sequence). CDR3 length equals 15 residues. CDR3 protein: CAIEVGRVGSVGQHF. The CDR3 DNA reads TGTGCCATCGAGGTTGGCAGGGTGGGGTCGGTTGGCCAGCATTTT.

The chain recombines TRBV7-2 with TRBJ2-7, with a possible D match to TRBD1 (5 bases). This CDR3 is built from 13 residues. V was trimmed by 1 base and J by 6 bases, leaving 10 bases between them. Germline V gene data show CDR1 as SGHTA and CDR2 as FQGNSA. The CDR3 sequence: CASSLDWGGEQYF. The DNA for the CDR3 is TGTGCCAGCAGCTTAGACTGGGGCGGCGAGCAGTACTTC.

The table lists this clone with a few counts. The CDR3 DNA reads as TGTGCCAGCTCAACGACTAGCGGGAGCACAGATACGCAGTATTTT. It codes for CASSTTSGSTDTQYF. This rearrangement joins TRBV18 to TRBJ2-3; 10 nucleotides line up with TRBD2. Losses at the gene ends were 5 bases for V and 0 bases for J; bases not matched to a gene: 2. The germline gives CDR1 KGHSH, CDR2 LQKENI. The CDR3 runs 15 residues.

The chain combines TRBV19 with TRBJ2-1; TRBD1 matches 7 bases. V lost 3 bases, J lost 0 bases, and 2 bases stayed unmatched. The CDR3 contains 15 residues. The germline V gene has CDR1 LNHDA and CDR2 SQIVND (reference sequence). Written as DNA, the CDR3 is TGTGCCAGTAGTATGGACAGGAGCTCCTACAATGAGCAGTTCTTC. Its translation: CASSMDRSSYNEQFF.

The chain joins TRBV15 to TRBJ1-5; D ambiguous. CDR1 is LNHNV, CDR2 YYDKDF, per germline (reference sequence). Trimming shortened V by 0 bases and J by 1 base, and 19 bases separated the two germline ends. This CDR3 comprises 19 residues. The CDR3 sequence is CATSRDLMMGRVSNQPQHF. CDR3 in DNA: TGTGCCACCAGCAGAGATCTAATGATGGGGAGGGTCAGCAATCAGCCCCAGCATTTT.

This clone was found a few times. The J gene is TRBJ2-5, the V gene TRBV29-1, with 11 bases matching TRBD2. V was clipped by 0 bases and J by 4 bases; unmatched bases: 1. Germline lookup yields CDR1 SQVTM and CDR2 ANQGSEA. The CDR3 totals 14 residues. In DNA, the CDR3 is TGCAGCGTTGAAGATGGACTAGCGGGAGAGACCCAGTACTTC. It translates to CSVEDGLAGETQYF. The full variable domain, rest sourced from reference TRBV29-1 and TRBJ2-5, is SAVISQKPSRDICQRGTSLTIQCQVDSQVTMMFWYRQQPGQSLTLIATANQGSEATYESGFVIDKFPISRPNLTFSTLTVSNMSPEDSSIYLCSVEDGLAGETQYFGPGTRLLVL.

This clone was seen a handful of times. CDR3 in DNA: TGTGCCAGCAGCTTAAGGGGGACGTATCAAGAGACCCAGTACTTC. It codes for CASSLRGTYQETQYF. V usage is TRBV13 and J usage is TRBJ2-5; tentative D call: TRBD1 (6 bases). Trimming shortened V by 2 bases and J by 2 bases, and 12 bases separated the two germline ends. Germline lookup yields CDR1 PRHDT and CDR2 FYEKMQ (reference sequence). CDR3 size: 15 residues.

V and J are TRBV4-1 and TRBJ2-3; no clear D gene. The CDR3 runs 15 residues. Germline V gives CDR1 MGHRA, CDR2 YSYEKL. V lost 0 bases and J lost 0, with 7 bases in between. The CDR3 bases are TGCGCCAGCAGCCAAGATGATACTAGCACAGATACGCAGTATTTT. This codes for CASSQDDTSTDTQYF.

This chain uses TRBV29-1 with TRBJ2-7; 7 bases are shared with TRBD1. This CDR3 is 14 amino acids long. Looked up from germline, CDR1 is SQVTM and CDR2 is ANQGSEA. Trimming removed 7 bases from V and 5 bases from J; junction bases left unmatched: 14. The CDR3: CSGSGTAPWNEQYF. The DNA for the CDR3 is TGCAGCGGAAGTGGGACAGCCCCTTGGAACGAGCAGTACTTC.

This chain joins TRBV27 and TRBJ2-5, with D possibly matching TRBD1 (6 bases). Germline-derived CDR1 and CDR2 are MNHEY and SMNVEV (reference sequence). Trimming took off 3 bases at V and 5 bases at J, with 7 bases between the two ends. The CDR3 consists of 12 residues. This CDR3 is CASSFRGETQYF. The CDR3 nucleotides read TGTGCCAGCAGTTTTAGGGGGGAGACCCAGTACTTC.

A few counts support this clone. The V gene is TRBV6-5, the J gene TRBJ2-1; D perhaps matches TRBD2 (5 bases). The germline gives CDR1 MNHEY, CDR2 SVGAGI. This CDR3 is built from 12 residues. Trimming shortened V by 2 bases and J by 15 bases, and 14 bases separated the two germline ends. The CDR3 bases are TGTGCCAGCAGTTACACCGAGGGCGGTCGGTTCTTC. Its translation is CASSYTEGGRFF.

The chain joins TRBV27 to TRBJ2-2; tentative D call: TRBD1 (5 bases). Trimming removed 5 bases from V and 0 bases from J, with 16 bases in between. This CDR3 is built from 17 residues. Germline CDR1 is MNHEY and CDR2 is SMNVEV (reference sequence). The CDR3 is CASSHRVQATNTGELFF. CDR3 in DNA: TGTGCCAGCAGTCACCGGGTACAGGCTACGAACACCGGGGAGCTGTTTTTT.

The CDR3 DNA follows: TGCGCCAGCAGCCCCTGGGGGACTGGGGCTGAAAAACTGTTTTTT. Amino acids: CASSPWGTGAEKLFF. V is TRBV4-3 and J is TRBJ1-4; maybe TRBD1 (5 bases). CDR1 and CDR2 (germline): LGHNA, YSLEER. Between the trimmed V and J ends, which lost 4 bases and 7 bases, there was a span of 16 bases. This CDR3 contains 15 residues.

Only one count was recorded for this clone. The chain couples TRBV10-3 to TRBJ2-7, with D possibly matching TRBD1 (5 bases). The CDR3 totals 13 residues. Germline V lookup: CDR1 ENHRY, CDR2 SYGVKD. The V and J ends lost 11 bases and 0 bases respectively, with 14 bases between them. The CDR3 sequence: CASSLTASYEQYF. Written as DNA, the CDR3 is TGTGCCTCCTCCTTGACAGCCTCCTACGAGCAGTACTTC.

The chain links TRBV13 to TRBJ1-3; 7 nucleotides agree with TRBD1. The CDR3 is 14 residues long. The germline gives CDR1 PRHDT, CDR2 FYEKMQ (reference sequence). The trim removed 3 bases at V and 4 bases at J, leaving 3 bases unmatched. In DNA form, the CDR3 reads TGTGCCAGCAGCTTTAAGACAGGGGGAAACACCATATATTTT. This sequence encodes CASSFKTGGNTIYF.

The chain employs TRBV27 and TRBJ2-1, with D uncertain. The CDR3 is made up of 17 amino acids. Germline CDR1 MNHEY, CDR2 SMNVEV (reference sequence). The ends were cut back, 2 bases at V and 2 bases at J, with 16 bases in the middle. CDR3 coding DNA: TGTGCCAGCAGTTTAGTTGCTGGCCGAACCACCTACAATGAGCAGTTCTTC. It encodes CASSLVAGRTTYNEQFF.

The chain has TRBV30 and TRBJ2-3, with 8 bases lining up with TRBD2. CDR1 is GTSNPN and CDR2 is SVGIG in the germline V gene (reference sequence). Trimming removed 0 bases from V and 5 bases from J; junction bases left unmatched: 1. This CDR3 contains 13 residues. The CDR3 DNA is TGTGCCTGGAGTGTCAGCGGGGGAGATACGCAGTATTTT. Encoded protein: CAWSVSGGDTQYF.

The chain uses TRBV7-3 and TRBJ1-1; tentative D call: TRBD1 (6 bases). The CDR3 contains 14 residues. V lost 5 bases and J lost 3, with 13 bases in between. Germline values: CDR1 SGHTA, CDR2 FQGTGA. The CDR3 DNA sequence: TGTGCCAGCAGCGCGGGGGGCAGAGACACTGAAGCTTTCTTT. Its protein product is CASSAGGRDTEAFF.

In its sample, this clone was seen a few times. CDR3: CSVERGIGGYTF. CDR3 DNA: TGCAGCGTTGAACGGGGGATTGGTGGCTACACCTTC. The genes are TRBV29-1 and TRBJ1-2, with D perhaps matching TRBD1 (5 bases). V gave up 2 bases and J gave up 7 bases, with 11 bases separating them. Germline V gene lookup returns CDR1 SQVTM and CDR2 ANQGSEA. The CDR3 is 12 amino acids.

In the case of this clone: Compared with germline, one end of the junction differs, possibly owing to a read error. This chain connects TRBV4-2 to TRBJ2-7; 7 bases are shared with TRBD1. The CDR3 spans 12 residues. The germline gives CDR1 LGHNA, CDR2 YNFKEQ. CDR3 coding DNA: TGTGCCAGCAGCCAGAATCGGGACAGCCAAAACTTC. Residues: CASSQNRDSQNF.

This chain joins TRBV5-1 and TRBJ2-5, with 10 bases aligning to TRBD2. The germline V gene has CDR1 SGHRS and CDR2 YFSETQ. This CDR3 region has 15 residues. J lost 3 bases, V lost 0 bases, and 2 bases had no gene match. The DNA of the CDR3 is TGCGCCAGCAGCTTGGGGACTAGCGGTAAAGAGACCCAGTACTTC. Translating gives CASSLGTSGKETQYF.

The rearrangement uses TRBV27 and TRBJ2-7; D is undetermined. Germline loops: CDR1 MNHEY, CDR2 SMNVEV (reference sequence). V lost 2 bases to trimming and J lost 3 bases, with 8 bases between them. The CDR3 consists of 13 residues. The CDR3 loop is CASSLRVGYEQYF. The DNA of the CDR3 is TGTGCCAGCAGTTTAAGAGTCGGCTACGAGCAGTACTTC.

The rearrangement links TRBV4-2 to TRBJ1-4; D call uncertain. This CDR3 comprises 14 residues. Germline CDR1 reads LGHNA; CDR2 reads YNFKEQ. V dropped 0 bases and J dropped 3 bases, with 5 bases sitting between them. CDR3 in amino acids: CASSQDLSNEKLFF. The CDR3 bases are TGTGCCAGCAGCCAAGATCTTTCTAATGAAAAACTGTTTTTT.

The V and J genes are TRBV5-4 and TRBJ2-2; 7 positions match TRBD1. Trimming cost V 3 bases and J 1 base; bases outside gene matches: 6. CDR1 SGHNT and CDR2 YYREEE come from the germline V gene (reference sequence). CDR3 length: 16 residues. CDR3 region: CASSSKTGMNTGELFF. CDR3 sequence (DNA): TGTGCCAGCAGCTCCAAGACAGGGATGAACACCGGGGAGCTGTTTTTT.

The chain combines TRBV27 with TRBJ2-5; 7 bases agree with TRBD2. In germline, CDR1 is MNHEY, CDR2 SMNVEV (reference sequence). The length of the CDR3 is 14 residues. V was clipped by 4 bases and J by 0 bases; unmatched bases: 2. CDR3 coding DNA: TGTGCCAGCAGTTCACGGGGGGACCAAGAGACCCAGTACTTC. It yields the protein CASSSRGDQETQYF.

In this sample, this clone turned up a few times. The chain employs TRBV7-8 and TRBJ1-4; 7 nucleotides match TRBD1. J gave up 3 bases and V 4 bases, and 8 bases lay outside the gene matches. The germline V gene has CDR1 SGHVS and CDR2 FQNEAQ. The CDR3 is made up of 16 amino acids. The CDR3 protein is CASSSRPDRANEKLFF. CDR3 DNA sequence: TGTGCCAGCAGCTCCCGCCCTGACAGGGCTAATGAAAAACTGTTTTTT.

This chain connects TRBV5-1 to TRBJ2-2, with D tentatively TRBD2 (6 bases). The V gene lost 1 base and the J gene lost 6 bases, with 13 bases spanning the gap. Germline loops: CDR1 SGHRS, CDR2 YFSETQ. The CDR3 sequence is 15 residues long. The CDR3 DNA follows: TGCGCCAGCAGCTTGCTAGCCCCGGGGGCCGGGGAGCTGTTTTTT. Amino acid sequence: CASSLLAPGAGELFF. Using reference TRBV5-1 and TRBJ2-2 for the parts outside the CDR3, the full variable domain is KAGVTQTPRYLIKTRGQQVTLSCSPISGHRSVSWYQQTPGQGLQFLFEYFSETQRNKGNFPGRFSGRQFSNSRSEMNVSTLELGDSALYLCASSLLAPGAGELFFGEGSRLTVL.

The rearrangement joins TRBV30 to TRBJ1-4, with D maybe TRBD1 (5 bases). Germline loops: CDR1 GTSNPN, CDR2 SVGIG (reference sequence). This CDR3 has 14 residues. V was trimmed by 0 bases and J by 6 bases, leaving 11 bases between them. CDR3 nucleotide sequence: TGTGCCTGGAGTGTACAGGTTGGCCATGAAAAACTGTTTTTT. The encoded protein is CAWSVQVGHEKLFF.